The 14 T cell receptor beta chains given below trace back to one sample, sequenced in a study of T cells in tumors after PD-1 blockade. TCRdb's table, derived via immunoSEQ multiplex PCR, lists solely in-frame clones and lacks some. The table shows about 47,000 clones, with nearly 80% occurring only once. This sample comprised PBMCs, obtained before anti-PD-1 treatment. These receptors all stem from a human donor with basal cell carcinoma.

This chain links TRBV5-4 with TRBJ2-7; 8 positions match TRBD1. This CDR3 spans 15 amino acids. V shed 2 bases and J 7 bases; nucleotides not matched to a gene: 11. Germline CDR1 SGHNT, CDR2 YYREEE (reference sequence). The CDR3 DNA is TGTGCCAGCAGCTTACCCGGGACAGGCCGTGGTGAGCAGTACTTC. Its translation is CASSLPGTGRGEQYF.

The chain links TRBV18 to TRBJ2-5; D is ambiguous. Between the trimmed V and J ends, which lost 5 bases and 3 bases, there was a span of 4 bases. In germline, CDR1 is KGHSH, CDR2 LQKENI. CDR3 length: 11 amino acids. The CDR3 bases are TGTGCCAGCTCATCCGAAGAGACCCAGTACTTC. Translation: CASSSEETQYF.

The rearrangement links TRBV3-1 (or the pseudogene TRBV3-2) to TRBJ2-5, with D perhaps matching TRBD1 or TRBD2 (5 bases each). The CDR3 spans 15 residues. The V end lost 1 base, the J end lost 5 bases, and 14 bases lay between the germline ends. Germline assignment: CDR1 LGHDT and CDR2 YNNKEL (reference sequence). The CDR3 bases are TGTGCCAGCAGCCAAGCGGGGCTAGCATGGGAGACCCAGTACTTC. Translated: CASSQAGLAWETQYF.

In nucleotides, the CDR3 is TGTGCCAGCAGTTTATCAGGGAACACTGAAGCTTTCTTT. The encoded protein is CASSLSGNTEAFF. The genes are TRBV28 and TRBJ1-1; no firm D call. CDR1 and CDR2 (germline): MDHEN, SYDVKM. V lost 1 base, J lost 1 base, and 4 bases lay in between. The CDR3 is made up of 13 amino acids.

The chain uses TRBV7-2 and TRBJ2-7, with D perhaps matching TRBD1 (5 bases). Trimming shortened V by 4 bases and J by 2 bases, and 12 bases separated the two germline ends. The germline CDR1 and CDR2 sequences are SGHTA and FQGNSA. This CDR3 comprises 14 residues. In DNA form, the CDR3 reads TGTGCCAGCAGCTACCTCGGCAGGGCCTACGAGCAGTACTTC. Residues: CASSYLGRAYEQYF.

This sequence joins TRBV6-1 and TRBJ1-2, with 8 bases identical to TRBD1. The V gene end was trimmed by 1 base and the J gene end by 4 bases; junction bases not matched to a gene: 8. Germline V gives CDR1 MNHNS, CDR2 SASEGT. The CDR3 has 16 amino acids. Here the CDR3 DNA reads TGTGCCAGCAGTGAAGTCGGACAGGGTCAGATCTATGGCTACACCTTC. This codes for CASSEVGQGQIYGYTF.

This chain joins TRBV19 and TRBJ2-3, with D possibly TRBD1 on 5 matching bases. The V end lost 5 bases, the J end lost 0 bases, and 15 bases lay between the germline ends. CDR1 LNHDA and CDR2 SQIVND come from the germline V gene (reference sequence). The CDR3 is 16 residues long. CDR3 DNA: TGTGCCAGTAGTCGTAGACAGACGGCTAGCACAGATACGCAGTATTTT. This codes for CASSRRQTASTDTQYF. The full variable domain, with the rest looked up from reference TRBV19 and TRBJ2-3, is DGGITQSPKYLFRKEGQNVTLSCEQNLNHDAMYWYRQDPGQGLRLIYYSQIVNDFQKGDIAEGYSVSREKKESFPLTVTSAQKNPTAFYLCASSRRQTASTDTQYFGPGTRLTVL.

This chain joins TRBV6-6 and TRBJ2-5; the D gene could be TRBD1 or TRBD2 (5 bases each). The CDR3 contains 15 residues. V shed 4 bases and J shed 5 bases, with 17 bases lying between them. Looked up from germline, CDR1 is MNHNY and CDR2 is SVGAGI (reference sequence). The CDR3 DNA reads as TGTGCCAGCAGTTTCTCCGGGACGAGGGGTGAGACCCAGTACTTC. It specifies CASSFSGTRGETQYF.

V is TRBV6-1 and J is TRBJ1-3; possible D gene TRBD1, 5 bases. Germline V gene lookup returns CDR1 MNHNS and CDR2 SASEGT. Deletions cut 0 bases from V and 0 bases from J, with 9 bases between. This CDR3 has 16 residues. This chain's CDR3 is CASSEATRVSGNTIYF. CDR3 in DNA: TGTGCCAGCAGTGAAGCCACCAGGGTCTCTGGAAACACCATATATTTT.

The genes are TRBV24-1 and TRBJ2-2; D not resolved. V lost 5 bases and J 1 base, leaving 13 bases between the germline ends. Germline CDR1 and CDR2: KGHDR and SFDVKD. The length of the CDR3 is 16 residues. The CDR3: CATSGFSGENTGELFF. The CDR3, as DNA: TGTGCCACCAGTGGGTTTTCTGGAGAGAACACCGGGGAGCTGTTTTTT.

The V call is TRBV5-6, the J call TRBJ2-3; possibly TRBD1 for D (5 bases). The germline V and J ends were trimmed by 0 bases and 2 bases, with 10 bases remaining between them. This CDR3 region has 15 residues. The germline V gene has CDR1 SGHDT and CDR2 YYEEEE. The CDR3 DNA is TGTGCCAGCAGCTTGGCTGGGGCGCCCACAGATACGCAGTATTTT. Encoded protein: CASSLAGAPTDTQYF.

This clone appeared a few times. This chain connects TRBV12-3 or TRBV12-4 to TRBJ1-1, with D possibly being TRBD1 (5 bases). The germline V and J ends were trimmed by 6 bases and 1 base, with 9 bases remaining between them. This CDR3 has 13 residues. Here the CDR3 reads CASSSTGNTEAFF. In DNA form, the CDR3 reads TGTGCCAGCAGCTCTACAGGGAACACTGAAGCTTTCTTT.

The CDR3 sequence is CASSPSGIGYTF. The CDR3, as DNA: TGTGCCAGCTCACCATCAGGGATTGGCTACACCTTC. The gene calls are TRBV18 and TRBJ1-2; D is possibly TRBD1 (5 bases). The CDR3 length is 12 residues. Germline V gives CDR1 KGHSH, CDR2 LQKENI. The ends were cut back, 2 bases at V and 7 bases at J, with 8 bases in the middle.

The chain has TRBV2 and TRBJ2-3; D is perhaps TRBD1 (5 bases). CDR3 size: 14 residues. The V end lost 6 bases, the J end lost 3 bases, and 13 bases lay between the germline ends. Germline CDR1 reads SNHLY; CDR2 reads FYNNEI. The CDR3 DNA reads TGTGCCAGCAGAAGCAGGGCAGGGACAGATACGCAGTATTTT. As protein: CASRSRAGTDTQYF.